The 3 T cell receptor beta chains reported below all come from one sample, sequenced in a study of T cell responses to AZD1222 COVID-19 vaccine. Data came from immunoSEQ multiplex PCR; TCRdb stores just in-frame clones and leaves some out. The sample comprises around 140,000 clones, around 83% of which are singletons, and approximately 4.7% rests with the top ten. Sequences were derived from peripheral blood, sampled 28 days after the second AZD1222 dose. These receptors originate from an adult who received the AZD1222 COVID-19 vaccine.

CDR3 DNA: TGTGCCAGCAGTCCGGACTATGGCTACACCTTC. It codes for CASSPDYGYTF. The chain combines TRBV12-3 or TRBV12-4 with TRBJ1-2; D ambiguous. The CDR3 consists of 11 residues. V lost 5 bases to trimming and J lost 3 bases, with 4 bases between them.

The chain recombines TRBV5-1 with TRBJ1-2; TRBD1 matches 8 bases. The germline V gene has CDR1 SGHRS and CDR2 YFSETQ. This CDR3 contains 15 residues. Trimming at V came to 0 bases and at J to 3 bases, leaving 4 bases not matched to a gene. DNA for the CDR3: TGCGCCAGCAGCTTGGAGCCAGGGGGCGACTATGGCTACACCTTC. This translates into CASSLEPGGDYGYTF.

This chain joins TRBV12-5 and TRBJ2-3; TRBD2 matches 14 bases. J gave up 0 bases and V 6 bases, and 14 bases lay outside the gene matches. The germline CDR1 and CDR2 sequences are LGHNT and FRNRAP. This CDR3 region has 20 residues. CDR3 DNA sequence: TGTGCTAGTGGCTTTTCGGGACTAGCGGGAGCAAGACGAAGCACAGATACGCAGTATTTT. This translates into CASGFSGLAGARRSTDTQYF.